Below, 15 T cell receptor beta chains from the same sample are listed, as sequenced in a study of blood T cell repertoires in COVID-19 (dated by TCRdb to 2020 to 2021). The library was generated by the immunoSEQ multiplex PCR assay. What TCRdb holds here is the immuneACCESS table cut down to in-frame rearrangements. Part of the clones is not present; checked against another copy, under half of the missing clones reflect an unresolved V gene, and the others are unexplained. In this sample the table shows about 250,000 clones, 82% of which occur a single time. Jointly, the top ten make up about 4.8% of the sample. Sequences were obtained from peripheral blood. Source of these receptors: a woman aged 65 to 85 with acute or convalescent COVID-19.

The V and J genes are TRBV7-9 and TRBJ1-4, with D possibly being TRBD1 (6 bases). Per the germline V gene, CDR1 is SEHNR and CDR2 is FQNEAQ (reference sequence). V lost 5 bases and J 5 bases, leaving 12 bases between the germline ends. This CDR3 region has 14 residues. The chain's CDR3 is CASSLGQSNEKLFF. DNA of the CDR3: TGTGCCAGCAGCCTTGGACAGAGCAATGAAAAACTGTTTTTT.

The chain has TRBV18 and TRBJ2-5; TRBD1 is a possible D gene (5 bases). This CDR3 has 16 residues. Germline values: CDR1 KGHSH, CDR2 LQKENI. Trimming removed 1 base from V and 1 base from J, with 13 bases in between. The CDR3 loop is CASSPRVRTSQETQYF. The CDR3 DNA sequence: TGTGCCAGCTCACCACGGGTTCGGACAAGCCAAGAGACCCAGTACTTC.

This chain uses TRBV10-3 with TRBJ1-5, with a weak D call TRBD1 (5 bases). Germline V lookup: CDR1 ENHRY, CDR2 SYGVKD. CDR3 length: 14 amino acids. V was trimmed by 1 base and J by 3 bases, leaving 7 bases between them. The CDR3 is CAISELGANQPQHF. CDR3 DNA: TGTGCCATCAGTGAGTTAGGGGCCAATCAGCCCCAGCATTTT.

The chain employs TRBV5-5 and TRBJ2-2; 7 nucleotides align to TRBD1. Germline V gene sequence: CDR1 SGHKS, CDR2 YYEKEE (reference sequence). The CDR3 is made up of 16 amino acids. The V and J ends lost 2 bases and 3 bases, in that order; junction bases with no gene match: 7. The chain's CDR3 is CASSLGGSSYTGELFF. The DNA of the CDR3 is TGTGCCAGCAGCTTAGGGGGCTCCTCGTACACCGGGGAGCTGTTTTTT.

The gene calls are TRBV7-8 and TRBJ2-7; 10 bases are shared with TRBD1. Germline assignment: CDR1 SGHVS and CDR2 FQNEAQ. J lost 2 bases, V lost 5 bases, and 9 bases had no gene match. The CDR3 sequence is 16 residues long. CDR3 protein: CASSPQPGTGAYEQYF. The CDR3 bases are TGTGCCAGCAGCCCACAACCCGGGACAGGGGCCTACGAGCAGTACTTC.

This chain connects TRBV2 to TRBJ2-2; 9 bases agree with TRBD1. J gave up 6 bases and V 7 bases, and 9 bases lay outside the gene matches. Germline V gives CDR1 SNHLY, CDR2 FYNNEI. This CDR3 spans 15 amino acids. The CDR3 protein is CASTLDRGIPGELFF. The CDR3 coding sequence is TGTGCCAGCACCCTGGACAGGGGAATACCCGGGGAGCTGTTTTTT.

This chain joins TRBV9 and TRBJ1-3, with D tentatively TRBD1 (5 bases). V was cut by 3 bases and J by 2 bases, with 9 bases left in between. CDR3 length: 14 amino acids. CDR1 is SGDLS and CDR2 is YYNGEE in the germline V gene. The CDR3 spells CASSADSAGNTIYF. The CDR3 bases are TGTGCCAGCAGCGCCGACAGCGCTGGAAACACCATATATTTT.

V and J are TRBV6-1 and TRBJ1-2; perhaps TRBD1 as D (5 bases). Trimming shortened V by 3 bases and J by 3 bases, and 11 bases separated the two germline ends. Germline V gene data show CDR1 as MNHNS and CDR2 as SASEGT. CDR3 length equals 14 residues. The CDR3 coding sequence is TGTGCCAGCAGTGATAAAGGGGAGGACTATGGCTACACCTTC. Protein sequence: CASSDKGEDYGYTF.

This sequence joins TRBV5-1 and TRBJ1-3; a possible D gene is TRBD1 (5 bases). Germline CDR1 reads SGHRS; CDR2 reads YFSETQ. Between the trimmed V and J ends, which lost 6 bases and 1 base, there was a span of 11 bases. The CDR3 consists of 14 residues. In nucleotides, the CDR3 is TGCGCCAGCAAATCGGGGGGATCTGGAAACACCATATATTTT. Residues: CASKSGGSGNTIYF.

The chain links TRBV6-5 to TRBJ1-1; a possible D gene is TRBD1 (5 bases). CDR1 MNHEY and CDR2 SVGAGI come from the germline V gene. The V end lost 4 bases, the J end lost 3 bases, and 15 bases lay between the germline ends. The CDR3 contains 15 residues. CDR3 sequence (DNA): TGTGCCAGCAGTTCGGGACTTCTTAGGGACACTGAAGCTTTCTTT. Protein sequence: CASSSGLLRDTEAFF.

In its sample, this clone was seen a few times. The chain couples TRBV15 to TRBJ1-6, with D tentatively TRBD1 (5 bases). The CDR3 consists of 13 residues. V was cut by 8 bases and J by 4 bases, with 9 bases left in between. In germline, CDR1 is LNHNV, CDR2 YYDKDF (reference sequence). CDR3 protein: CATGAAYNSPLHF. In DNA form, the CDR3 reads TGTGCCACCGGGGCGGCTTATAATTCACCCCTCCACTTT. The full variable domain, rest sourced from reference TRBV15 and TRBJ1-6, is DAMVIQNPRYQVTQFGKPVTLSCSQTLNHNVMYWYQQKSSQAPKLLFHYYDKDFNNEADTPDNFQSRRPNTSFCFLDIRSPGLGDTAMYLCATGAAYNSPLHFGNGTRLTVT.

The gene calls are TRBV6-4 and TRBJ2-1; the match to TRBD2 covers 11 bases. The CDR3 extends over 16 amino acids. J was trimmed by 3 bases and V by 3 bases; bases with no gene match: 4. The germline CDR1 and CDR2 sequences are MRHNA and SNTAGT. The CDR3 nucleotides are TGTGCCAGCAGTGAACTAGCGGGGGCCCTCTACAATGAGCAGTTCTTC. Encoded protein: CASSELAGALYNEQFF.

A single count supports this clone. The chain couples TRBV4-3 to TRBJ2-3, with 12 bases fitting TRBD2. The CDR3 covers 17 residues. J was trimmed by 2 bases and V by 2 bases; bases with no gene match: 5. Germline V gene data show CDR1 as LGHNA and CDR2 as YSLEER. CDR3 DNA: TGCGCCAGCAGCCAAACCCTAGCGGGGGGGCCCACAGATACGCAGTATTTT. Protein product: CASSQTLAGGPTDTQYF.

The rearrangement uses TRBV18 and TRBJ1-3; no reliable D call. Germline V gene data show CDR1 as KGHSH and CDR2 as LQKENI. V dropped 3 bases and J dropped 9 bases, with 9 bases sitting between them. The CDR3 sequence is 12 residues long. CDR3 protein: CASSPEGSTIYF. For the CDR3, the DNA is TGTGCCAGCTCACCCGAAGGGAGCACCATATATTTT.

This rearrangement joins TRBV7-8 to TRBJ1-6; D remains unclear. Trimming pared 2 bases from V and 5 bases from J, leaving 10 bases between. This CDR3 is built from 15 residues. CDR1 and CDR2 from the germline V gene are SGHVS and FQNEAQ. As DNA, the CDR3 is TGTGCCAGCAGCTTACCCGGGTCTAATAATTCACCCCTCCACTTT. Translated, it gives CASSLPGSNNSPLHF.